A selection of T cell receptor beta chains follows, all from one sample in a study of T cell repertoires in aging, cancer and after chemotherapy. From the multiplex PCR reads, TCRdb called clonotypes with MiXCR, one entry per CDR3 protein. The sample gives a few thousand distinct CDR3 sequences, around a quarter of which show up once; about 9.5% is in the top ten. What was sequenced was blood. The receptor source for this set is a human donor in good health. Each CDR3 is given with its conserved first and last residue. The D gene is left open where the match is weak. Not all rows give a size; the values are once, few, many and, for expanded clones, a class.

CDR3: CASTPPGGLAGGGETQYF
DNA: TGTGCCAGCACTCCCCCGGGAGGACTAGCGGGGGGTGGCGAGACCCAGTACTTC
V: TRBV12-3/TRBV12-4
size: medium-sized
D: TRBD2
J: TRBJ2-5

CDR3: CSATGVSGGAGEQYF
DNA: TGCAGTGCAACCGGTGTAAGCGGGGGGGCCGGTGAGCAGTACTTC
V: TRBV20-1
size: medium-sized
D: TRBD2
J: TRBJ2-7

CDR3: CASSLAVQGWEADTQYF
DNA: TGTGCCAGCAGCTTAGCGGTTCAGGGATGGGAGGCAGATACGCAGTATTTT
V: TRBV7-9
size: many
D: .
J: TRBJ2-3

CDR3: CASSLRVSYEQYF
DNA: TGTGCCAGCAGTTTACGGGTTTCCTACGAGCAGTACTTC
V: TRBV5-5
size: medium-sized
D: .
J: TRBJ2-7

CDR3: CASGRSSGGEETQYF
DNA: TGTGCCAGCGGGAGATCTAGCGGGGGGGAAGAGACCCAGTACTTC
V: TRBV25-1
size: .
D: TRBD2
J: TRBJ2-5

CDR3: CASSWGTPSNYGYTF
DNA: TGTGCCAGCAGTTGGGGGACACCATCTAACTATGGCTACACCTTC
V: TRBV6-6
size: medium-sized
D: .
J: TRBJ1-2

CDR3: CASSQDSFGTSPLHF
DNA: TGCGCCAGCAGCCAAGATAGTTTCGGGACTTCACCCCTCCACTTT
V: TRBV4-1
size: .
D: .
J: TRBJ1-6

CDR3: CSARALRRTYEQYF
DNA: TGCAGTGCTAGAGCTCTTAGGAGAACCTACGAGCAGTACTTC
V: TRBV20-1
size: medium-sized
D: .
J: TRBJ2-7

CDR3: CASSSRGAEEQYF
DNA: TGTGCCAGCAGCTCCCGGGGGGCGGAGGAGCAGTACTTC
V: TRBV7-2
size: medium-sized
D: .
J: TRBJ2-7

CDR3: CSARGAGEGLRVDTQYF
DNA: TGCAGTGCTAGAGGAGCGGGAGAGGGCCTCCGGGTAGATACGCAGTATTTT
V: TRBV20-1
size: few
D: TRBD2
J: TRBJ2-3

CDR3: CSAQTGYGTDTQYF
DNA: TGCAGTGCCCAGACAGGGTACGGCACAGATACGCAGTATTTT
V: TRBV20-1
size: few
D: TRBD1
J: TRBJ2-3

CDR3: CASSYSGDSGNTIYF
DNA: TGTGCCAGCAGTTACAGCGGGGACTCTGGAAACACCATATATTTT
V: TRBV6-5
size: medium-sized
D: .
J: TRBJ1-3

CDR3: CASSKDGKGEQFF
DNA: TGTGCCAGCAGCAAAGACGGGAAGGGGGAGCAGTTCTTC
V: TRBV9
size: few
D: .
J: TRBJ2-1

CDR3: CASSRTGKNIQYF
DNA: TGTGCCAGCAGTCGGACAGGGAAAAACATTCAGTACTTC
V: TRBV6-2/TRBV6-3
size: .
D: TRBD1
J: TRBJ2-4

CDR3: CAWSTEGLAGVNEQFF
DNA: TGTGCCTGGAGTACGGAAGGGCTAGCGGGAGTTAATGAGCAGTTCTTC
V: TRBV30
size: medium-sized
D: TRBD2
J: TRBJ2-1

CDR3: CASAPGQYNEQFF
DNA: TGTGCCAGTGCCCCGGGACAGTACAATGAGCAGTTCTTC
V: TRBV19
size: .
D: TRBD1
J: TRBJ2-1

CDR3: CASRRGDSPLHF
DNA: TGCGCCAGCAGGAGGGGGGATTCACCCCTCCACTTT
V: TRBV4-3
size: medium-sized
D: .
J: TRBJ1-6

CDR3: CSVENRGTEAFF
DNA: TGCAGCGTTGAAAACAGGGGCACTGAAGCTTTCTTT
V: TRBV29-1
size: medium-sized
D: TRBD1
J: TRBJ1-1

CDR3: CAILASLSDTEAFF
DNA: TGTGCCATCTTGGCCAGTCTAAGTGACACTGAAGCTTTCTTT
V: TRBV10-3
size: medium-sized
D: .
J: TRBJ1-1

CDR3: CASSLTREAFF
DNA: TGTGCCAGCAGCTTAACCAGGGAAGCTTTCTTT
V: TRBV7-2
size: .
D: .
J: TRBJ1-1

CDR3: CASSITGFGYTF
DNA: TGTGCCAGCAGCATTACAGGGTTCGGCTACACCTTC
V: TRBV7-2
size: .
D: .
J: TRBJ1-2

CDR3: CASKGTELSPLHF
DNA: TGTGCCAGCAAGGGGACTGAACTATCACCCCTCCACTTT
V: TRBV6-6
size: medium-sized
D: .
J: TRBJ1-6

CDR3: CASSPGGSDEQFF
DNA: TGTGCCAGCAGTCCGGGGGGGAGCGATGAGCAGTTCTTC
V: TRBV5-4
size: .
D: TRBD2
J: TRBJ2-1

CDR3: CASREQGGESYEQYF
DNA: TGTGCCAGCAGAGAACAGGGAGGCGAGTCCTACGAGCAGTACTTC
V: TRBV27
size: medium-sized
D: .
J: TRBJ2-7

CDR3: CASSLGVAGELTEQFF
DNA: TGTGCCAGCAGCTTGGGGGTAGCGGGAGAACTTACTGAGCAGTTCTTC
V: TRBV5-4
size: few
D: TRBD2
J: TRBJ2-1

CDR3: CASSPAAGYYGYTF
DNA: TGTGCCAGCAGCCCCGCGGCAGGATACTATGGCTACACCTTC
V: TRBV7-3
size: .
D: .
J: TRBJ1-2

CDR3: CASRTSGSTDTQYF
DNA: TGTGCCAGCAGAACTAGCGGGAGTACAGATACGCAGTATTTT
V: TRBV6-1
size: medium-sized
D: TRBD2
J: TRBJ2-3

CDR3: CSVSRGSNQPQHF
DNA: TGCAGCGTTAGCAGGGGTAGCAATCAGCCCCAGCATTTT
V: TRBV29-1
size: medium-sized
D: .
J: TRBJ1-5

CDR3: CASSPKGGAWEAFF
DNA: TGTGCCAGTAGTCCGAAAGGGGGCGCGTGGGAAGCTTTCTTT
V: TRBV19
size: .
D: TRBD1
J: TRBJ1-1

CDR3: CSARTVEGYTF
DNA: TGCAGTGCTAGGACAGTCGAGGGCTACACCTTC
V: TRBV20-1
size: medium-sized
D: .
J: TRBJ1-2

CDR3: CASSYGAGAGELFF
DNA: TGTGCCAGCAGTTACGGAGCGGGAGCCGGGGAGCTGTTTTTT
V: TRBV6-2/TRBV6-3
size: medium-sized
D: TRBD2
J: TRBJ2-2

CDR3: CASSSRQGTSGANVLTF
DNA: TGTGCCAGCAGTTCAAGACAGGGGACCTCTGGGGCCAACGTCCTGACTTTC
V: TRBV7-9
size: medium-sized
D: TRBD1
J: TRBJ2-6

CDR3: CASRASGSGVTDTQYF
DNA: TGTGCCAGCAGGGCTAGCGGGAGTGGTGTAACAGATACGCAGTATTTT
V: TRBV6-6
size: .
D: TRBD2
J: TRBJ2-3

CDR3: CASSQPSTDTQYF
DNA: TGTGCCAGCTCACAACCGAGCACAGATACGCAGTATTTT
V: TRBV18
size: once
D: .
J: TRBJ2-3

CDR3: CASLVIRTEGTGELFF
DNA: TGTGCCAGCCTCGTCATACGGACAGAGGGCACCGGGGAGCTGTTTTTT
V: TRBV6-2/TRBV6-3
size: medium-sized
D: .
J: TRBJ2-2

CDR3: CASRTAATNEKLFF
DNA: TGTGCCAGTAGGACTGCTGCAACTAATGAAAAACTGTTTTTT
V: TRBV19
size: medium-sized
D: .
J: TRBJ1-4

CDR3: CASSVMGARETQYF
DNA: TGCGCCAGCAGCGTTATGGGGGCCCGGGAGACCCAGTACTTC
V: TRBV5-1
size: few
D: .
J: TRBJ2-5

CDR3: CATSTHYAGQGQSQPQHF
DNA: TGTGCCACCAGCACCCACTACGCCGGACAGGGCCAGAGCCAGCCCCAGCATTTT
V: TRBV15
size: medium-sized
D: TRBD1
J: TRBJ1-5

CDR3: CASSYLLRDRTTEAFF
DNA: TGTGCCAGCAGCTACCTTCTCCGGGACAGGACCACTGAAGCTTTCTTT
V: TRBV6-2/TRBV6-3
size: .
D: TRBD1
J: TRBJ1-1

CDR3: CASSVGGQGSIEQYF
DNA: TGTGCCAGCAGCGTAGGGGGACAGGGCTCTATCGAGCAGTACTTC
V: TRBV9
size: .
D: TRBD1
J: TRBJ2-7

CDR3: CSVGNSLNTEAFF
DNA: TGCAGCGTCGGAAACAGCCTGAACACTGAAGCTTTCTTT
V: TRBV29-1
size: medium-sized
D: .
J: TRBJ1-1

CDR3: CAWSVTGSSYNSPLHF
DNA: TGTGCCTGGAGTGTAACCGGGAGCTCCTATAATTCACCCCTCCACTTT
V: TRBV30
size: medium-sized
D: .
J: TRBJ1-6

CDR3: CASSLGSGQGEKLFF
DNA: TGCGCCAGCAGCTTGGGGTCGGGACAGGGTGAAAAACTGTTTTTT
V: TRBV5-1
size: .
D: TRBD1
J: TRBJ1-4